This TCR beta chain was captured in a study of regulatory T cells in long-lasting Graves disease. Study details: Newly diagnosed Graves' patients took antithyroid drugs under 3 months.

CDR3 size: 13 residues. Germline CDR1 is LNHDA and CDR2 is SQIVND (reference sequence). The V segment lost 9 bases and the J segment 1 base; nucleotides outside the gene matches: 3. Both iRepertoire HTBI primers and Arm-PCR of CDR3 regions were used to build the TCR beta libraries. MiXCR was run by TCRdb on the multiplex PCR reads, yielding one entry per CDR3 protein. The sample lists roughly 400,000 distinct CDR3 sequences; over 15% were seen once. The sample's time point: newly diagnosed GD, antithyroid drugs for less than 3 months. From PBMCs, RNA was extracted and then used to make the TCR library. By American Thyroid Association guidelines, Graves' disease was diagnosed in the cohort. A few counts support this clonotype. This sample was shared with a second study, whose subject was T cells in Graves' hyperthyroidism and ophthalmopathy. From that report: The study used the HTBI primer set for a first-round RT-PCR of the TCR CDR3.

The receptor was derived from a woman younger than 35 with Graves disease. The source material was peripheral blood mononuclear cells (PBMCs), sampled at new diagnosis, from a patient treated with antithyroid drugs. The chain is built from TRBV19 and TRBJ1-5; 7 bases map to TRBD1. The CDR3 DNA is TGTGCCAGCCAACAGGGGAGCAATCAGCCCCAGCATTTT. It encodes CASQQGSNQPQHF.